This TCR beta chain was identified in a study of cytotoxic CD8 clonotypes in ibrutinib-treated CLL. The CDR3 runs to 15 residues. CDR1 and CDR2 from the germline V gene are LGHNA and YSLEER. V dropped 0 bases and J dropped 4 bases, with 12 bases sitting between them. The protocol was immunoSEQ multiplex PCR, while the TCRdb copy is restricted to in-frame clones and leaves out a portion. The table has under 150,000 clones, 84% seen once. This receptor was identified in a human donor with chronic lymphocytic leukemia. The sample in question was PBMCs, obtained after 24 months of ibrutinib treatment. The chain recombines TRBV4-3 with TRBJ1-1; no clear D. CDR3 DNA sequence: TGCGCCAGCAGCCAAGAAGTCGTGGCACTCACTGAAGCTTTCTTT. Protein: CASSQEVVALTEAFF.